This T cell receptor (beta chain) is from a study of cytomegalovirus exposure and HLA in healthy donors. Study-level information: Around 80 million unique TCR sequences came from HLA-typed donors in an early release. In terms of ancestry, the Caucasian-associated cluster contained 75% to 90% of the approximately 380 genotyped donors.

PCR primers comprised 60 Vbeta and 13 Jbeta primers. Method: immunoSEQ multiplex PCR; TCRdb's copy keeps in-frame clones and lacks some. Here the sample spans about 140,000 clones, approximately 80% being singletons. CDR1 is SGHTA and CDR2 is FQGTGA in the germline V gene. V lost 5 bases to trimming and J lost 4 bases; unmatched junction nucleotides: 3. The CDR3 runs to 15 residues. This sequence was found in a man aged 25-45 years in good health and CMV-seropositive. The chain is built from TRBV7-3 and TRBJ2-1; 12 bases fit TRBD2. Material for sequencing was PBMCs. DNA of the CDR3: TGTGCCAGCAGCCCGACTAGCGGGAGATACAATGAGCAGTTCTTC. It yields the protein CASSPTSGRYNEQFF. The full variable domain, its missing parts supplied by reference TRBV7-3 and TRBJ2-1, is GAGVSQTPSNKVTEKGKYVELRCDPISGHTALYWYRQSLGQGPEFLIYFQGTGAADDSGLPNDRFFAVRPEGSVSTLKIQRTERGDSAVYLCASSPTSGRYNEQFFGPGTRLTVL.